The 18 T cell receptor beta chains presented below share a single source sample, sequenced in a study of T cell changes during pregnancy in multiple sclerosis. Produced via immunoSEQ multiplex PCR; TCRdb's table is partial and in-frame only. The table shows some 60,000 clones, with 90% occurring only once. Source: peripheral blood, taken in the first trimester of pregnancy. The receptors stem from a female donor in good health, enrolled as a control in a pregnancy study.

V usage is TRBV4-1 and J usage is TRBJ2-7; D unclear. The germline V and J ends were trimmed by 4 bases and 0 bases, with 10 bases remaining between them. This CDR3 has 14 residues. The germline V gene encodes CDR1 MGHRA and CDR2 YSYEKL. CDR3 nucleotide sequence: TGCGCCAGCAGCCCGGAGACGGTCTCCTACGAGCAGTACTTC. It encodes CASSPETVSYEQYF.

This rearrangement joins TRBV4-1 to TRBJ2-7; TRBD1 matches at 7 bases. CDR3 length equals 15 residues. The V gene's germline CDR1 is MGHRA and CDR2 YSYEKL. The V segment lost 3 bases and the J segment 5 bases; nucleotides outside the gene matches: 10. The CDR3 nucleotides read TGCGCCAGCAGCCAGCTACGCACAGGGGTGAACGAGCAGTACTTC. Translation gives CASSQLRTGVNEQYF.

The CDR3 here is CASSPIGNTEAFF. The CDR3 coding sequence is TGTGCCAGCAGCCCCATCGGGAACACTGAAGCTTTCTTT. This chain connects TRBV9 to TRBJ1-1; D is undetermined. Germline CDR1 and CDR2: SGDLS and YYNGEE. Between the trimmed V and J ends, which lost 4 bases and 1 base, there was a span of 8 bases. The CDR3 is 13 residues long.

The chain couples TRBV5-6 to TRBJ1-2, with a possible D match to TRBD1 (5 bases). The CDR3 covers 13 residues. The germline V gene encodes CDR1 SGHDT and CDR2 YYEEEE. The V gene lost 4 bases and the J gene lost 3 bases, with 10 bases spanning the gap. As DNA, the CDR3 is TGTGCCAGCAGCGACAGAGTCTACTATGGCTACACCTTC. Protein: CASSDRVYYGYTF.

The J gene is TRBJ2-3, the V gene TRBV7-3; TRBD1 aligns across 10 bases. V was pared by 0 bases and J by 3 bases, with 3 bases of the junction left unmatched. The CDR3 spans 16 residues. Germline CDR1 SGHTA, CDR2 FQGTGA. The CDR3 nucleotides read TGTGCCAGCAGCTTAACCCGGGACAGGGGAACAGATACGCAGTATTTT. It specifies CASSLTRDRGTDTQYF.

The chain is built from TRBV21-1 and TRBJ1-6; the tabulated D call, TRBD1, remains unverified against the DNA. TRBV21-1 is assigned pseudogene status. The CDR3 is 15 amino acids. The CDR3 coding sequence is TGTGCCAGCTATAGTAAGGGGGCTAGTAGCTCACCCCTCCACTTT. Residues: CASYSKGASSSPLHF.

The rearrangement joins TRBV5-1 to TRBJ2-2, with 10 bases aligning to TRBD1. The CDR3 totals 17 residues. Germline V lookup: CDR1 SGHRS, CDR2 YFSETQ. J lost 6 bases, V lost 4 bases, and 12 bases had no gene match. In DNA form, the CDR3 reads TGCGCCAGCAGCCAAGGACAGGGGGTGCTCCTTTCCGGGGAGCTGTTTTTT. Protein: CASSQGQGVLLSGELFF.

J is TRBJ2-7 and V is TRBV4-2; 9 bases match TRBD2. CDR3 length: 15 residues. V was pared by 0 bases and J by 0 bases, with 0 bases of the junction left unmatched. Looked up from germline, CDR1 is LGHNA and CDR2 is YNFKEQ. The CDR3 coding sequence is TGTGCCAGCAGCCAAGAACTAGCGGGCTCCTACGAGCAGTACTTC. Protein product: CASSQELAGSYEQYF.

The chain joins TRBV5-4 to TRBJ2-2; the match to TRBD2 covers 8 bases. Germline lookup yields CDR1 SGHNT and CDR2 YYREEE (reference sequence). Unmatched junction bases numbered 6, after V lost 0 bases and J lost 5 bases. This CDR3 comprises 16 residues. CDR3 sequence: CASSLVRGGLTGELFF. The CDR3 DNA follows: TGTGCCAGCAGCTTGGTTCGGGGGGGTTTAACCGGGGAGCTGTTTTTT. The variable domain in full, completed from reference TRBV5-4 and TRBJ2-2, reads ETGVTQSPTHLIKTRGQQVTLRCSSQSGHNTVSWYQQALGQGPQFIFQYYREEENGRGNFPPRFSGLQFPNYSSELNVNALELDDSALYLCASSLVRGGLTGELFFGEGSRLTVL.

This chain connects TRBV4-2 to TRBJ2-5, with a possible D match to TRBD1 (7 bases). The CDR3 loop spans 19 amino acids. Germline CDR1 LGHNA, CDR2 YNFKEQ. Trimming took 1 base from V and 4 from J, leaving 25 bases between them. CDR3 in DNA: TGTGCCAGCAGCCAAGTGATAGGGGGCGCGGGACCGGAGGTAGAGACCCAGTACTTC. It encodes CASSQVIGGAGPEVETQYF.

CDR3 DNA sequence: TGCGCCAGCAGCCAAGGTGCCAGCGGGAGGGCCGGGACAGATACGCAGTATTTT. Translating it yields CASSQGASGRAGTDTQYF. The gene calls are TRBV4-3 and TRBJ2-3; TRBD2 agrees at 10 bases. The germline CDR1 and CDR2 sequences are LGHNA and YSLEER. Trimming removed 1 base from V and 3 bases from J; junction bases left unmatched: 10. The CDR3 spans 18 residues.

The chain joins TRBV18 to TRBJ2-3; D is perhaps TRBD2 (6 bases). This CDR3 spans 17 amino acids. Trimming left V 3 bases short and J 2 bases short, with 18 bases between. CDR1 is KGHSH, CDR2 LQKENI, per germline. CDR3 residues: CASSPTILADYTDTQYF. The CDR3 nucleotides read TGTGCCAGCTCACCGACCATTTTAGCGGACTACACAGATACGCAGTATTTT.

The V and J genes are TRBV6-4 and TRBJ2-3, with 9 bases matching TRBD2. The CDR3 contains 16 residues. CDR1 and CDR2 from the germline V gene are MRHNA and SNTAGT. V shed 3 bases, J shed 2 bases, and the junction held 6 bases outside the gene matches. CDR3 bases: TGTGCCAGCAGTGAAAGTAGCGGGGGTTCCACAGATACGCAGTATTTT. Its protein is CASSESSGGSTDTQYF.

About this clone: At one of its ends the junction is not consistent with the germline gene, which may arise from a read error. J is TRBJ1-2 and V is TRBV12-5; 9 nucleotides match TRBD1. Germline V lookup: CDR1 LGHNT, CDR2 FRNRAP. This CDR3 contains 14 residues. The CDR3 nucleotides are TGTGCTAGTGGATTGGACAGGGGCGACTATGGCTACACCTTC. Translation: CASGLDRGDYGYTF.

This clone was seen only once. This CDR3 reads CAINSGTSNEQFF. Written as DNA, the CDR3 is TGTGCCATCAATTCCGGGACTAGCAATGAGCAGTTCTTC. J is TRBJ2-1 and V is TRBV10-3; 8 positions match TRBD2. Germline assignment: CDR1 ENHRY and CDR2 SYGVKD. Trimming removed 7 bases from V and 6 bases from J; junction bases left unmatched: 5. This CDR3 is built from 13 residues.

The rearrangement uses TRBV7-6 and TRBJ2-2; the D gene is possibly TRBD1 (6 bases). Trimming shortened V by 8 bases and J by 6 bases, and 16 bases separated the two germline ends. This CDR3 is 14 amino acids long. Looked up from germline, CDR1 is SGHVS and CDR2 is FNYEAQ. The CDR3, as DNA: TGTGCCAGCTACAGGGCAGACCTCCCCGGGGAGCTGTTTTTT. This sequence encodes CASYRADLPGELFF. Full variable domain (remainder filled in from reference TRBV7-6 and TRBJ2-2): GAGVSQSPRYKVTKRGQDVALRCDPISGHVSLYWYRQALGQGPEFLTYFNYEAQQDKSGLPNDRFSAERPEGSISTLTIQRTEQRDSAMYRCASYRADLPGELFFGEGSRLTVL.

V gene TRBV7-4 combines with J gene TRBJ2-1, with 7 bases that match TRBD1. CDR1 and CDR2 from the germline V gene are SGHVT and SQSDAQ. Trimming removed 3 bases from V and 0 bases from J; junction bases left unmatched: 2. The CDR3 extends over 15 amino acids. The CDR3 sequence: CASSFRQGSYNEQFF. Written as DNA, the CDR3 is TGTGCCAGCAGCTTTAGACAGGGCTCCTACAATGAGCAGTTCTTC.

V gene TRBV7-6 combines with J gene TRBJ2-1; D not resolved. The V gene's germline CDR1 is SGHVS and CDR2 FNYEAQ. V shed 2 bases and J shed 8 bases, with 7 bases lying between them. The CDR3 is 12 residues long. The CDR3 region is CASSLREDEQFF. The CDR3 DNA sequence: TGTGCCAGCAGCTTAAGAGAGGATGAGCAGTTCTTC.